The clone carrying this T cell receptor (beta chain) was observed at least ten times. What it recognizes is unknown. The data were taken from a study of T-cell reconstitution after alpha-beta-depleted transplantation in children. Study results and limitations: Surviving recipient T cells and thymic progenitors accounted for the high day-60 TCRbeta diversity observed in some patients. Most T-cell counts and diversity one year after the transplant came from T cells that were newly produced.

This sample's TCRbeta library carried unique molecular identifier barcodes. TCRdb called the PCR reads again in MiXCR, with one record for every CDR3 protein. The data hold about 640,000 distinct CDR3 sequences, with about an eighth observed a single time. The specimen comprised PBMCs, mostly from graft donor cells, sampled 360 days after TCRalphabeta/CD19-depleted stem cell transplant. The TCR was taken from a male patient younger than 18 who had a stem cell transplant for acute myeloid leukemia, so the T cells may come from the graft donor.

The CDR3 loop reads CSVERIDTQYF. CDR3 nucleotide sequence: TGCAGCGTTGAAAGAATTGATACGCAGTATTTT. This chain links TRBV29-1 with TRBJ2-3; D uncertain. V dropped 2 bases and J dropped 6 bases, with 6 bases sitting between them. The CDR3 has 11 amino acids. CDR1 SQVTM and CDR2 ANQGSEA come from the germline V gene.